Listed below are T cell receptor beta chains from one sample, sequenced in a study of human T cells and chemical hapten exposure. TCRdb re-derived calls from the RACE reads in MiXCR, one entry per CDR3 protein. The sample records about 68,000 distinct CDR3 sequences, approximately 9.9% being singletons. Sequenced material: whole blood, taken in connection with sensitization to the hapten diphenylcyclopropenone (DPC). All receptors come from a woman in her 50s with alopecia areata. Some clones in this sample may be carry-over from other donors' samples. CDR3s leave out the opening cysteine and the closing phenylalanine or tryptophan. Each record gives: J gene, V gene, CDR3 protein.

TRBJ1-6,TRBV27,ASSLGQGGGTPLH
TRBJ1-2,TRBV20-1,SAVNPGQGNGYT
TRBJ2-2,TRBV29-1,SVEERGTGELF
TRBJ2-3,TRBV28,ASSIAGATTDTQY
TRBJ1-4,TRBV7-6,ASSFSGTANEKLF
TRBJ2-1,TRBV4-2,ASSQGTSGRAIPQF
TRBJ2-1,TRBV20-1,SARDPDRGSYNEQF
TRBJ2-7,TRBV6-6,ASSYRGVYEQY
TRBJ1-1,TRBV5-1,ASSQSPANTEAF
TRBJ2-1,TRBV5-1,ASSLSLAGGPGNEQF
TRBJ1-6,TRBV21-1,ASKTAGQRNSPLH
TRBJ1-2,TRBV29-1,SVDIRGRVYGYT
TRBJ2-3,TRBV4-1,ASIKGVDTQY
TRBJ2-7,TRBV7-3,ASSPAGGYEQY
TRBJ2-5,TRBV7-6,ASSTRQGSQETQY
TRBJ2-1,TRBV6-5,ASSYRGSSYNEQF
TRBJ1-2,TRBV12-3/TRBV12-4,ASSNQGEEDGYT
TRBJ1-6,TRBV18,ASSPETPSSYNSPLH
TRBJ1-5,TRBV20-1,SARAGQRGQPQH
TRBJ1-1,TRBV5-5,ASSLVIPSTEAF
TRBJ1-1,TRBV11-1,ASSLVYRRDTEAF
TRBJ1-3,TRBV30,ALGSSSGNTIY
TRBJ2-1,TRBV27,ASTGGNLYEQF
TRBJ2-2,TRBV20-1,SARKPRGAGELF
TRBJ2-2,TRBV28,ASGGQLNTGELF
TRBJ2-2,TRBV7-6,ASSLARWESNTGELF
TRBJ2-2,TRBV11-2,ASSLASGFMGPNTGELF
TRBJ1-2,TRBV6-2/TRBV6-3,VSSPNPYIVVNDGYT
TRBJ2-7,TRBV7-9,ASSSWIEGRAYEQY
TRBJ2-2,TRBV6-2/TRBV6-3,ASSAAGTGNTGELF
TRBJ2-1,TRBV19,ASSNAPSGPSYNEQF